The 31 T cell receptor beta chains given below trace back to one sample, sequenced in a study of human T cells and chemical hapten exposure. The time point is: pre-sensitization, week 0. The sample's treatment: therapeutic diphenylcyclopropenone sensitization with weekly scalp DPC. TCRdb recomputed calls from the RACE reads with MiXCR, one row per CDR3 protein. The sample consists of 95,000 to 150,000 distinct CDR3 sequences, 13% of them appearing once. The specimen was whole blood, collected in connection with sensitization to the hapten diphenylcyclopropenone (DPC). The source of these receptors is a woman aged 18-35 years with alopecia areata. Some clones in this sample may be carry-over from other donors' samples.

Many counts were recorded for this clonotype. J is TRBJ1-2 and V is TRBV18; weak D call: TRBD1 (5 bases). The CDR3 runs to 15 residues. V lost 2 bases, J lost 4 bases, and 14 bases lay in between. Germline loops: CDR1 KGHSH, CDR2 LQKENI. CDR3 nucleotides: TGTGCCAGCTCACCAGGGGCAGGGAAGGGCTATGGCTACACCTTC. Amino acid sequence: CASSPGAGKGYGYTF.

This clonotype was counted between two and nine times. The rearrangement links TRBV12-3 or TRBV12-4 to TRBJ2-1, with 7 bases fitting TRBD1. This CDR3 contains 14 residues. The ends lost 5 bases at V and 6 bases at J; junction bases unmatched: 7. The CDR3 sequence is CASSPPTGINEQFF. The DNA of the CDR3 is TGTGCCAGCAGTCCCCCGACAGGGATCAATGAGCAGTTCTTC.

J is TRBJ2-7 and V is TRBV6-2 or TRBV6-3; possibly TRBD2 for D (5 bases). CDR3 length equals 14 residues. CDR1 and CDR2 from the germline V gene are MNHEY and SVGEGT. The germline V and J ends were trimmed by 10 bases and 0 bases, with 16 bases remaining between them. CDR3 nucleotide sequence: TGTGCCACCAAGGAGGCAGGAAGCTCCTACGAGCAGTACTTC. Its translation is CATKEAGSSYEQYF.

This clonotype was observed a few times. The rearrangement links TRBV6-5 to TRBJ2-7; perhaps TRBD2 as D (5 bases). This CDR3 has 16 amino acids. Trimming pared 2 bases from V and 1 base from J, leaving 15 bases between. CDR1 is MNHEY and CDR2 is SVGAGI in the germline V gene. The CDR3 here is CASSYPWRFRSYEQYF. The CDR3 region has the DNA TGTGCCAGCAGTTACCCTTGGAGGTTTCGGTCCTACGAGCAGTACTTC.

V gene TRBV6-4 combines with J gene TRBJ1-4; D might be TRBD1 (6 bases). Deletions cut 6 bases from V and 7 bases from J, with 18 bases between. Looked up from germline, CDR1 is MRHNA and CDR2 is SNTAGT. This CDR3 region has 15 residues. In nucleotides, the CDR3 is TGTGCCAGCAGCCTACAGGGACCGAACTGTGAAAAACTGTTTTTT. It encodes CASSLQGPNCEKLFF.

This clonotype was counted only a few times. The chain employs TRBV11-2 and TRBJ2-7, with no clear D. Between the trimmed V and J ends, which lost 5 bases and 7 bases, there was a span of 9 bases. Per germline, CDR1 SGHAT and CDR2 FQNNGV. The CDR3 loop spans 11 amino acids. CDR3 protein: CASSLSLEQYF. For the CDR3, the DNA is TGTGCCAGCAGCCTCAGCTTAGAGCAGTACTTC.

The chain is built from TRBV4-3 and TRBJ2-5; 10 bases are a match to TRBD1. V shed 0 bases and J 6 bases; nucleotides not matched to a gene: 7. Germline CDR1 and CDR2: LGHNA and YSLEER. This CDR3 region has 16 residues. The CDR3 spells CASSQDRTGGPKTQYF. The CDR3 coding sequence is TGCGCCAGCAGCCAAGACAGGACAGGGGGGCCAAAGACCCAGTACTTC.

This chain joins TRBV5-1 and TRBJ1-1, with D perhaps matching TRBD1 (5 bases). Per germline, CDR1 SGHRS and CDR2 YFSETQ. Trimming left V 2 bases short and J 1 base short, with 15 bases between. CDR3 size: 16 residues. In DNA, the CDR3 is TGCGCCAGCAGCTTTTCCCGAGCAGGGAGGAACACTGAAGCTTTCTTT. Amino acids: CASSFSRAGRNTEAFF.

The genes are TRBV28 and TRBJ2-1, with D perhaps assigned TRBD1 or TRBD2 (6 bases each). Trimming took off 2 bases at V and 3 bases at J, with 17 bases between the two ends. Germline CDR1 and CDR2: MDHEN and SYDVKM. The CDR3 sequence is 17 residues long. CDR3 in DNA: TGTGCCAGCAGTTTAGGGGGCGGAGGGGGAATCTACAATGAGCAGTTCTTC. Residues: CASSLGGGGGIYNEQFF.

This clonotype has more than one count but fewer than ten. The DNA of the CDR3 is TGTGCCAGCAGTCCGGCCCCTGGAAACACCATATATTTT. Amino acids: CASSPAPGNTIYF. The chain couples TRBV28 to TRBJ1-3; D unresolved. CDR1 and CDR2 from the germline V gene are MDHEN and SYDVKM. CDR3 length: 13 residues. Trimming stripped 5 bases from V and 2 bases from J, with 7 bases between.

This clonotype has more than one count but fewer than ten. J is TRBJ2-5 and V is TRBV11-2; D is uncertain. The CDR3 is 14 residues long. The V end was cut by 1 base, the J end by 9 bases, with 15 bases between. CDR1 SGHAT and CDR2 FQNNGV come from the germline V gene. This CDR3 reads CASSLVQNQGSQYF. CDR3 coding DNA: TGTGCCAGCAGCTTAGTACAGAACCAAGGGTCCCAGTACTTC. Combining the CDR3 with reference TRBV11-2 and TRBJ2-5 gives the whole variable domain EAGVAQSPRYKIIEKRQSVAFWCNPISGHATLYWYQQILGQGPKLLIQFQNNGVVDDSQLPKDRFSAERLKGVDSTLKIQPAKLEDSAVYLCASSLVQNQGSQYFGPGTRLLVL.

This chain links TRBV7-9 with TRBJ2-1, with 11 bases fitting TRBD2. With 3 bases clipped from V and 5 bases from J, the junction kept 9 bases outside the gene matches. Germline V gene data show CDR1 as SEHNR and CDR2 as FQNEAQ (reference sequence). CDR3 length: 17 amino acids. Here the CDR3 reads CASSFLRLAGRNNEQFF. In DNA, the CDR3 is TGTGCCAGCAGCTTTCTCCGACTAGCGGGGAGAAACAATGAGCAGTTCTTC. Variable domain in full (rest from reference TRBV7-9 and TRBJ2-1): DTGVSQNPRHKITKRGQNVTFRCDPISEHNRLYWYRQTLGQGPEFLTYFQNEAQLEKSRLLSDRFSAERPKGSFSTLEIQRTEQGDSAMYLCASSFLRLAGRNNEQFFGPGTRLTVL.

Only a few counts were recorded for this clonotype. J is TRBJ2-1 and V is TRBV19; 12 nucleotides agree with TRBD2. V was clipped by 6 bases and J by 5 bases; unmatched bases: 5. CDR1 and CDR2 from the germline V gene are LNHDA and SQIVND (reference sequence). The CDR3 covers 15 residues. CDR3 DNA: TGTGCCAGTAGGCTAGCGGGGGGGAACAACAATGAGCAGTTCTTC. Translating it yields CASRLAGGNNNEQFF. Supplemented by reference TRBV19 and TRBJ2-1, the full variable domain reads DGGITQSPKYLFRKEGQNVTLSCEQNLNHDAMYWYRQDPGQGLRLIYYSQIVNDFQKGDIAEGYSVSREKKESFPLTVTSAQKNPTAFYLCASRLAGGNNNEQFFGPGTRLTVL.

J is TRBJ2-1 and V is TRBV7-9; TRBD2 is a possible D gene (5 bases). Germline V gene sequence: CDR1 SEHNR, CDR2 FQNEAQ (reference sequence). The CDR3 contains 12 residues. Trimming took off 6 bases at V and 7 bases at J, with 10 bases between the two ends. CDR3: CASRKTGNEQFF. In DNA form, the CDR3 reads TGTGCCAGCAGAAAGACGGGAAATGAGCAGTTCTTC.

Many counts were recorded for this clonotype. The V and J genes are TRBV7-2 and TRBJ1-2; 8 bases agree with TRBD1. J gave up 2 bases and V 1 base, and 12 bases lay outside the gene matches. The CDR3 extends over 18 amino acids. Germline V gene sequence: CDR1 SGHTA, CDR2 FQGNSA. CDR3 coding DNA: TGTGCCAGCAGCTTAGAAGGGAGCTGGACAGGGAACAACTATGGCTACACCTTC. Amino acid sequence: CASSLEGSWTGNNYGYTF.

In this sample, this clonotype turned up a few times. The rearrangement links TRBV12-3 or TRBV12-4 to TRBJ2-2; D is uncertain. V was cut by 5 bases and J by 1 base, with 11 bases left in between. CDR3 length: 15 residues. The CDR3, as DNA: TGTGCCAGCAGTCGGGCGGCAGGGAACACCGGGGAGCTGTTTTTT. Translating gives CASSRAAGNTGELFF.

This chain links TRBV7-2 with TRBJ2-7; TRBD1 is a possible D gene (5 bases). The CDR3 has 13 amino acids. The germline CDR1 and CDR2 sequences are SGHTA and FQGNSA. V lost 3 bases to trimming and J lost 3 bases, with 9 bases between them. The CDR3 loop reads CASSLYRNYEQYF. The DNA of the CDR3 is TGTGCCAGCAGCTTGTACAGGAACTACGAGCAGTACTTC.

This clonotype was counted between two and nine times. The V and J genes are TRBV20-1 and TRBJ2-3, with 9 bases identical to TRBD2. Germline V gene lookup returns CDR1 DFQATT and CDR2 SNEGSKA (reference sequence). The trim removed 6 bases at V and 5 bases at J, leaving 18 bases unmatched. The CDR3 has 17 residues. CDR3 loop: CSAPERGVLFLEDTQYF. The CDR3 DNA sequence: TGCAGTGCCCCCGAGCGGGGGGTCCTTTTCCTTGAAGATACGCAGTATTTT.

J is TRBJ2-3 and V is TRBV12-3 or TRBV12-4, with 10 bases lining up with TRBD2. The CDR3 consists of 15 residues. The trim removed 3 bases at V and 4 bases at J, leaving 4 bases unmatched. This CDR3 reads CASSFRGTSADTQYF. CDR3 nucleotides: TGTGCCAGCAGTTTTAGAGGGACTAGCGCAGATACGCAGTATTTT.

This clonotype was picked up one time. The chain uses TRBV7-8 and TRBJ2-5; tentatively, D is TRBD1 or TRBD2 (7 bases each). This CDR3 has 14 residues. V was cut by 4 bases and J by 4 bases, with 13 bases left in between. Germline CDR1 and CDR2: SGHVS and FQNEAQ. In nucleotides, the CDR3 is TGTGCCAGCAGCTCTAGCGGACAGGTAGAGACCCAGTACTTC. It yields the protein CASSSSGQVETQYF. Full variable domain (missing parts from reference TRBV7-8 and TRBJ2-5): GAGVSQSPRYKVAKRGQDVALRCDPISGHVSLFWYQQALGQGPEFLTYFQNEAQLDKSGLPSDRFFAERPEGSVSTLKIQRTQQEDSAVYLCASSSSGQVETQYFGPGTRLLVL.

The table lists this clonotype with a few counts. The chain is built from TRBV20-1 and TRBJ2-3; 9 nucleotides match TRBD2. The length of the CDR3 is 13 residues. CDR1 DFQATT and CDR2 SNEGSKA come from the germline V gene (reference sequence). With V trimmed by 3 bases and J by 7 bases, 5 bases remained unmatched. Written as DNA, the CDR3 is TGCAGTGCTAGCCTAGCGGGGTTAAATACGCAGTATTTT. Protein: CSASLAGLNTQYF.

V is TRBV10-3 and J is TRBJ1-2; 9 bases fit TRBD1. Per germline, CDR1 ENHRY and CDR2 SYGVKD. The V and J ends lost 0 bases and 8 bases, in that order; junction bases with no gene match: 13. CDR3 length: 17 residues. CDR3 protein: CAISESTMGDRADGYTF. The CDR3 DNA is TGTGCCATCAGTGAGTCGACTATGGGGGACAGGGCTGACGGCTACACCTTC.

The sample holds a few counts of this clonotype. The CDR3, as DNA: TGCAGTGCTTTAGACCACCGCGGGGAGCGGGCGCAGTATTTT. Translated: CSALDHRGERAQYF. This chain links TRBV20-1 with TRBJ2-3; tentatively, D is TRBD2 (6 bases). The ends were cut back, 5 bases at V and 10 bases at J, with 22 bases in the middle. The CDR3 loop spans 14 amino acids. Germline V gives CDR1 DFQATT, CDR2 SNEGSKA (reference sequence).

DNA of the CDR3: TGCGCCAGCAGCCAAGTAGGAAGGGTTCGGCCCCAGCATTTT. It yields the protein CASSQVGRVRPQHF. The chain recombines TRBV4-1 with TRBJ1-5; D is ambiguous. The CDR3 contains 14 residues. Germline CDR1 reads MGHRA; CDR2 reads YSYEKL. Trimming cost V 1 base and J 9 bases, with 13 bases left between them.

This chain links TRBV5-5 with TRBJ1-1; unclear D gene. Germline CDR1 SGHKS, CDR2 YYEKEE (reference sequence). V was cut by 6 bases and J by 1 base, with 13 bases left in between. This CDR3 is 14 amino acids long. The chain's CDR3 is CASTLGLQNTEAFF. The DNA of the CDR3 is TGTGCCAGCACCCTGGGCCTTCAGAACACTGAAGCTTTCTTT.

This clonotype was recorded many times. For the CDR3, the DNA is TGTGCCAGCAGCTTAGTACAGGGGAGGACTGAAGCTTTCTTT. Protein sequence: CASSLVQGRTEAFF. This chain joins TRBV7-8 and TRBJ1-1; 7 bases align to TRBD1. The CDR3 runs 14 residues. Germline V gives CDR1 SGHVS, CDR2 FQNEAQ. V dropped 1 base and J dropped 5; count of bases not matched to a gene: 4.

The gene calls are TRBV27 and TRBJ1-1; tentatively, D is TRBD1 (5 bases). The ends were cut back, 4 bases at V and 8 bases at J, with 8 bases in the middle. The CDR3 sequence is 11 residues long. Germline V gene lookup returns CDR1 MNHEY and CDR2 SMNVEV (reference sequence). CDR3 amino acids: CASSYGGEAFF. The CDR3 DNA is TGTGCCAGCAGTTATGGGGGGGAAGCTTTCTTT.

In its sample, this clonotype was seen a few times. The CDR3 sequence is CASSFTGEKSPLHF. The CDR3 bases are TGTGCCAGCAGCTTTACAGGGGAAAAATCACCCCTCCACTTT. The chain couples TRBV11-2 to TRBJ1-6; 7 bases fit TRBD1. After removal of 3 bases from V and 10 bases from J, the junction contained 6 bases not matched to a gene. The germline V gene has CDR1 SGHAT and CDR2 FQNNGV. The CDR3 totals 14 residues.

The chain uses TRBV4-2 and TRBJ2-3; D gene uncertain. The V and J ends lost 1 base and 0 bases respectively, with 14 bases between them. Germline CDR1 reads LGHNA; CDR2 reads YNFKEQ. The CDR3 has 17 amino acids. CDR3 region: CASSQAPAPESTDTQYF. The CDR3 coding sequence is TGTGCCAGCAGCCAAGCACCCGCCCCGGAAAGCACAGATACGCAGTATTTT.

This clonotype was counted between two and nine times. This chain joins TRBV12-3 or TRBV12-4 and TRBJ2-3; TRBD2 matches 9 bases. V lost 6 bases and J lost 2; bases outside the gene matches: 9. This CDR3 region has 16 residues. This CDR3 is CASSLQAGGHTDTQYF. For the CDR3, the DNA is TGTGCCAGCAGCTTGCAAGCGGGGGGCCACACAGATACGCAGTATTTT.

This clonotype was picked up a small number of times. The chain employs TRBV13 and TRBJ2-5; 7 bases agree with TRBD1. The CDR3 totals 15 residues. Germline V gene data show CDR1 as PRHDT and CDR2 as FYEKMQ (reference sequence). The trim removed 5 bases at V and 4 bases at J, leaving 10 bases unmatched. The CDR3 DNA reads TGTGCCAGCAGCAGGGGGCAAGGAGGAGGAGAGACCCAGTACTTC. Translated: CASSRGQGGGETQYF.